This T cell receptor (beta chain) was retrieved from a study of identical twins (dated by TCRdb to about 2016). In the study overall: To test whether fetal clonotypes persist, the study used deep sequencing on TCR alpha and beta repertoires from monozygotic twins, unrelated adults of various ages, and cord blood. Replicate twin experiments were performed at different times using different library preparation protocols to rule out contamination.

With respect to this clonotype: This clone's antigen is unknown. No much larger clone exists at a distance of one base, and base qualities are not known.

Libraries were made using 5' RACE. Sequencer: Illumina HiSeq 2000. Template switching introduced a universal primer binding site; the final cDNA contained a unique molecular identifier, enabling accurate counting of TCR cDNA molecules. Specific primers in the conserved constant-segment region were used to synthesize first-strand cDNA for the TCR alpha and beta chains. To control for contamination, every cDNA library was double barcoded, receiving both a SMART-Mk sample barcode and Illumina barcodes. Two successive PCR steps introduced TruSeq adapter sequences along with Illumina sample barcodes. Sequencing of the TCR alpha and beta cDNA libraries was done on the Illumina HiSeq platform using custom primers. Under the source paper's analysis protocol: Raw reads were processed with MiGEC to extract unique molecular identifiers, and MiXCR was used to determine CDR3 positions. Recombination models were inferred per individual with the repgenHMM and IGoR tools using an EM algorithm. Shared clonotypes were analyzed with the tcR package in R, and sharing was normalized by the product of cloneset sizes. To study raw recombination without the effects of thymic and clonal selection, out-of-frame nonproductive sequences were analyzed. TCRdb reprocessing: public reads trimmed at Q25 with fastp, clones called with MiXCR, in-frame beta chains kept. When rows share a CDR3 protein, they turn into one entry using the most common DNA and genes. These V and J calls originate from TCRdb's pipeline instead of the authors' own analysis. The sample contains approximately 500,000 distinct CDR3 sequences, approximately 24% of them found a single time. The ten largest clones represent 2.5% to 3.5% of the sample.

The CDR3 covers 13 residues, taking in both the cysteine and the phenylalanine. Only the CDR3 portion is preserved as DNA: 39 bases, with reading frame beginning at the first base. A distance of 8 bases separates the germline ends of V and J, which lose 5 bases and 3 bases respectively. CDR1 SGHVS and CDR2 FQNEAQ are derived from the germline V gene. Only healthy Caucasian donors were included. The twin cohort consisted of three pairs of female monozygotic twins, all aged about 18 to 29 years. Positive isolation kits from Invitrogen were used to isolate CD4+ and CD8+ T cell populations. Points the paper makes about the study in general: Invariant T cells such as MAIT and iNKT could partly confound zero-insertion analyses, though diverse VJ usage argued against this for most clonotypes. Recombination models systematically underestimated out-of-frame TCR alpha sharing in monozygotic twins but agreed with sharing between unrelated individuals. A weaker excess of twin sharing was found in beta out-of-frame sequences because the signal-to-noise ratio was lowered by fewer shared sequences. Compared with coincidental sharing between unrelated individuals, out-of-frame TCR alpha sequences shared between twins showed an excess of sequences with low generation probability. Because the same donors could not be followed over many years, conclusions were based on cross-sectional statistical analysis. Fewer insertions were carried by abundant cord blood beta clonotypes, a similar but weaker trend appeared in young adult naive repertoires, and no such trend appeared in memory repertoires.

The same sample was also used in a study of T cells expressing NK-cell markers. That second publication adds: About 8 donors provided sorted CD3+CD56+NKG2C+, CD3+CD56+NKG2C- and CD3+CD56-NKG2C+ T-cell subsets, whose TCR beta-chain repertoires were profiled. Of the eight sequenced donors, seven were found to be HCMV-seropositive and one was found to be HCMV-seronegative. In several experiments an anti-gammadeltaTCR antibody was added to restrict sorting to alphabetaTCR-expressing T cells. In several donors, the dominant CD3+CD56+NKG2C+ clonotypes were found to rank among the top 10 CD8+ clonotypes and to make up roughly 1.0-7.0% of CD8+ T cells. Those dominant clonotypes were again the most abundant among CD3+CD56-NKG2C+ cells in a handful of donors, at about 28.3-65%. Whether the expanded NKG2C-expressing T cell clones were specific for HCMV antigens was left unclear. The study sequenced eight donors, all healthy volunteers chosen at random: three men and five women. HCMV serostatus was determined by detecting HCMV-specific IgG in serum with a commercial ELISA kit. Reads were demultiplexed and grouped by UMI with MIGEC, and clonotypes were assembled and quantified with MiTCR. To remove erroneous sequences, TCR cDNA sequences were retained only when supported by two or more reads. The tcR package was used for downstream repertoire analysis, and clonotypes were matched between fractions using CDR3 nucleotide sequence together with V segment. VDJmatch was used to annotate antigen specificity against VDJdb, with one amino acid substitution in CDR3 allowed.

This receptor was identified in a woman aged 18-29 years in good health. The chain was built from TRBV7-8 and TRBJ2-1, with an unclear D gene assignment. Sample: CD4+ T cells sorted from blood. The CDR3 reads CASSDRVYNEQFF. At the DNA level, the sequence is TGTGCCAGCAGCGACCGGGTCTACAATGAGCAGTTCTTC.